This T cell receptor (beta chain) derives from a study of blood T cell repertoires in COVID-19. About the study: Collection of acute and convalescent COVID-19 samples took place in the United States, Italy and Spain.

V dropped 0 bases and J dropped 5 bases, with 12 bases sitting between them. Germline CDR1 and CDR2: SGHNT and YENEEA. This CDR3 is built from 15 residues. Profiled with immunoSEQ multiplex PCR; TCRdb holds only in-frame clones, not every one. The sample lists 200,000 to 300,000 clones, around nine tenths occurring once. The sequenced sample was PBMCs or T cells enriched from blood (not recorded which). The sequence came from a woman in her late teens or twenties who had recovered from COVID-19. The chain carries TRBV11-3 and TRBJ2-3; D remains unclear. The CDR3 region has the DNA TGTGCCAGCAGCTTAGATGGAACAGCCGGAGATACGCAGTATTTT. This codes for CASSLDGTAGDTQYF.